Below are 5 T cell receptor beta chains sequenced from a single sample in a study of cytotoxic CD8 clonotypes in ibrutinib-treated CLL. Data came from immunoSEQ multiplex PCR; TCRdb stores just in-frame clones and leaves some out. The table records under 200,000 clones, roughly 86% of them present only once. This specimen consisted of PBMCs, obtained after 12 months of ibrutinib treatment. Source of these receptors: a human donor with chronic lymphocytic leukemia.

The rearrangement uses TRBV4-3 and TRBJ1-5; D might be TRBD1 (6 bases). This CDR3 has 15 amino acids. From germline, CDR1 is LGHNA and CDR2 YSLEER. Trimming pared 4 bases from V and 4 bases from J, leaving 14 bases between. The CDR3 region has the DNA TGCGCCAGCAGCCGTACGGACAGTGGAAATCAGCCCCAGCATTTT. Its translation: CASSRTDSGNQPQHF.

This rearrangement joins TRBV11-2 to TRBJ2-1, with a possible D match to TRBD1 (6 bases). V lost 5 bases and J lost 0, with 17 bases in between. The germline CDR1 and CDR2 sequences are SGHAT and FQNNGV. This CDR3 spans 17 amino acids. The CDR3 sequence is CASSRRAGESSYNEQFF. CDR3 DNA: TGTGCCAGCAGCCGCCGGGCAGGGGAAAGCTCCTACAATGAGCAGTTCTTC.

CDR3 DNA: TGTGCCAGCAGCACCTCCGGGACAGCCAAACATGAGCAGTTCTTC. Translation gives CASSTSGTAKHEQFF. The chain has TRBV7-3 and TRBJ2-1; 7 bases are a match to TRBD1. Unmatched junction bases numbered 12, after V lost 5 bases and J lost 8 bases. Germline V gives CDR1 SGHTA, CDR2 FQGTGA. The CDR3 spans 15 residues.

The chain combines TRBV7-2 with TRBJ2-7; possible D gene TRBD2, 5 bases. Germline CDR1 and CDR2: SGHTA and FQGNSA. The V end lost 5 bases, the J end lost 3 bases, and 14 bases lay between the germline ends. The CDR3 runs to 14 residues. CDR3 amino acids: CASSLGIAGYEQYF. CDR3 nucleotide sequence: TGTGCCAGCAGCCTGGGGATCGCGGGCTACGAGCAGTACTTC.

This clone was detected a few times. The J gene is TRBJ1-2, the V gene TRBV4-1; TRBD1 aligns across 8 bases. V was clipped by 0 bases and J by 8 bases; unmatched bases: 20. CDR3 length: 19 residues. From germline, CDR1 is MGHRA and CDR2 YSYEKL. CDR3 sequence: CASSQDQQQGELRAKGYTF. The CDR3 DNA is TGCGCCAGCAGCCAAGATCAACAACAGGGGGAACTTCGGGCTAAGGGCTACACCTTC.